This TCR beta chain was captured in a study of T cell changes during pregnancy in multiple sclerosis (dated by TCRdb to the late 2010s). General notes on the study: Changes in the T cell repertoire over the course of pregnancy were examined in this study in women with multiple sclerosis.

A remark on this clone: There is no known antigen for this receptor. The input lacks base qualities; no much larger clone sits a single base away.

The library was generated by the immunoSEQ multiplex PCR assay. TCRdb obtained this table from immuneACCESS and retained in-frame rearrangements with V and J assigned. These tables miss some clones; where compared with another copy, unresolved V genes account for less than half of the shortfall, and the remainder is unexplained. Recorded for this sample are 75,000 to 90,000 clones; approximately 90% of them occurred a single time. Jointly, the top ten make up approximately 3.3% of the sample. V and J are truncated by 3 bases and 0 bases respectively, leaving an intervening sequence of 9 bases. Looking up the germline V gene yields CDR1 SGHTA and CDR2 FQGTGA. Measured from the cysteine to the phenylalanine, the CDR3 is 15 residues long. Only the CDR3 part of the read is kept: 45 bases, read in frame from the first base.

The V and J genes are TRBV7-3 and TRBJ1-3, with an unclear D gene assignment. Sequencing used PBMCs, obtained in the first trimester of pregnancy. The TCR comes from a female donor in good health, serving as a control in a pregnancy study. Some clones in this sample may be carry-over from other donors' samples. The CDR3 corresponds to CASSFLQISGNTIYF. DNA sequence: TGTGCCAGCAGCTTCCTCCAGATCTCTGGAAACACCATATATTTT.